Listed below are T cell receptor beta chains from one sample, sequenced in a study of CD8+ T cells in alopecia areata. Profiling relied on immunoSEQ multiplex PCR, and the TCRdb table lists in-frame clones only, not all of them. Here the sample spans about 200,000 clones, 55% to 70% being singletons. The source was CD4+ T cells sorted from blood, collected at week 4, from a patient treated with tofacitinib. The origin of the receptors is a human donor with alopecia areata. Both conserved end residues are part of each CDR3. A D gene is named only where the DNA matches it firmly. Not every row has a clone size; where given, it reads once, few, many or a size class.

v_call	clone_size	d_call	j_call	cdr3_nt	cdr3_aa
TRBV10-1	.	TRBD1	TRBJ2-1	TGCGCCAGCGCAGGGACAGGGGGCAATGAGCAGTTCTTC	CASAGTGGNEQFF
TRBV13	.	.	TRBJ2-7	TGTGCCAGCAGCTTCAGGGGCGACTCCTACGAGCAGTACTTC	CASSFRGDSYEQYF
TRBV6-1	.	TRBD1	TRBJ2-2	TGTGCCAGCAGCGGGACAGGGGTCACCGGGGAGCTGTTTTTT	CASSGTGVTGELFF
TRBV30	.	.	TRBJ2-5	TGTGCCTGGAAGAGCACAGCCCCCGAGGCCCAGTACTTC	CAWKSTAPEAQYF
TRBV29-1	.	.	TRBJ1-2	TGCAGCGTTGGAGCTGGGATGGGGGGATATGGCTACACCTTC	CSVGAGMGGYGYTF
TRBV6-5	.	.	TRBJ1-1	TGTGCCAGCAGGGCCACAGGGATGAACACTGAAGCTTTCTTT	CASRATGMNTEAFF
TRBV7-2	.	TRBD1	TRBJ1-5	TGTGCCAGCAGCGTAGACAGGGATCAGCCCCAGCATTTT	CASSVDRDQPQHF
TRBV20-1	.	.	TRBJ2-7	TGCAGTGCTAGAGTCTGGGACGAGCAGTACTTC	CSARVWDEQYF
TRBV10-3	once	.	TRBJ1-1	TGTGCCATCAGTGTGGCAGGTAATGAAGCTTTCTTT	CAISVAGNEAFF
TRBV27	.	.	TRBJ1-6	TGTGCCAGCAGGGATCAAGGGGCCTCACCCCTCCACTTT	CASRDQGASPLHF
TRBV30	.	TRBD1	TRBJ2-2	TGTGCCTGGAGTGAACAGGGGGCCACCGGGGAGCTGTTTTTT	CAWSEQGATGELFF
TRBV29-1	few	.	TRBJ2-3	TGCAGCGTTGATTGGGGGACGAACACAGATACGCAGTATTTT	CSVDWGTNTDTQYF
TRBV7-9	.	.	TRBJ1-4	TGTGCCAGCAGTTCCGCCCCGGCAACTAATGAAAAACTGTTTTTT	CASSSAPATNEKLFF
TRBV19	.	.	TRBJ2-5	TGTGCCAGTAAAGGAGGCAGGAGCTACCAAGAGACCCAGTACTTC	CASKGGRSYQETQYF
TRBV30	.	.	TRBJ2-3	TGTGCCTGGAGTGGGTTAGATACGCAGTATTTT	CAWSGLDTQYF
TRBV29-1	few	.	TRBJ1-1	TGCAGCGTCCAGCTAGCATTGAACACTGAAGCTTTCTTT	CSVQLALNTEAFF